The clone carrying this TCR beta chain was recorded at least ten times. V was shortened by 5 bases and J by 0 bases, with 11 bases between the two germline ends. CDR3 length: 14 residues. These data come from a study of CD8 T cells in ankylosing spondylitis. A quantitative 5'-RACE method, one with molecular barcodes, was used to make TCR beta libraries. TCRdb redid the calling of the 5' RACE reads with MiXCR, one entry per CDR3 protein. The sample shows 150,000 or so distinct CDR3 sequences, approximately 9% of them seen only once. The sequencing input was blood, either unsorted or a sorted T cell fraction (not recorded which). The source of this sequence is a female donor with ankylosing spondylitis or in good health (not recorded which). The J gene is TRBJ2-7, the V gene TRBV12-3 or TRBV12-4; weak D call: TRBD2 (5 bases). CDR3 in amino acids: CASSPSGNSYEQYF. CDR3 sequence (DNA): TGTGCCAGCAGTCCTTCGGGAAACTCCTACGAGCAGTACTTC.